Described below is a single T cell receptor beta chain sequence and its context. This clonotype was detected ten times or more. The antigen it recognizes is unknown. No base qualities exist here, and no much larger clone lies one base off it. Every donor was a healthy Caucasian. Three unrelated non-twin adults were additionally sequenced: a male aged 18 to 30, a male aged 50 to 60 and a female aged 50 to 60. Miltenyi CD45RO+ enrichment and human naive T-cell isolation kits were used to isolate memory (CD45RO+) and naive T cells from PBMC. The data stem from a study of identical twins (dated by TCRdb to 2015 to 2016). In the study overall: To test whether fetal clonotypes persist, this study deep-sequenced TCR alpha and beta repertoires from monozygotic twins, from unrelated adults of various ages, and from cord blood. Replicate twin experiments were performed at different times using different library preparation protocols to rule out contamination. The investigation overall reported the following: Compared with coincidental sharing between unrelated individuals, out-of-frame TCR alpha sequences shared between twins had an excess of sequences with low generation probability. Abundant cord blood beta clonotypes had fewer insertions, young adult naive repertoires showed a similar but weaker trend, and memory repertoires showed no such trend. Recombination models systematically underestimated out-of-frame TCR alpha sharing in monozygotic twins but agreed with sharing between unrelated individuals. Conclusions relied on cross-sectional statistical analysis, since the same donors could not be followed over many years. A weaker excess of twin sharing was found in beta out-of-frame sequences because the signal-to-noise ratio was lowered by fewer shared sequences. Invariant T cells such as MAIT and iNKT could partly confound zero-insertion analyses, although diverse VJ usage argued against such confounding for most clonotypes.

Receptor libraries were prepared by 5' RACE. Sequenced using an Illumina HiSeq 2000. Template switching added a universal primer binding site, and the final cDNA carried a unique molecular identifier that allowed TCR cDNA molecules to be counted accurately. Specific primers in the conserved constant-segment region were used to synthesize first-strand cDNA for TCR alpha and beta chains. Each cDNA library was double barcoded, with a SMART-Mk sample barcode plus Illumina barcodes, to control for contamination. TruSeq adapter sequences and Illumina sample barcodes were added in two successive PCR steps. The TCR alpha and beta cDNA libraries were sequenced on the Illumina HiSeq platform using custom primers. The paper's processing steps were these. Unique molecular identifiers were extracted from raw reads with MiGEC, and CDR3 positions were determined with MiXCR. Recombination models were inferred per individual with the repgenHMM and IGoR tools using an EM algorithm. The analysis of shared clonotypes was done with the tcR package in R, with sharing normalized by the product of cloneset sizes. To study raw recombination without the effects of thymic and clonal selection, out-of-frame nonproductive sequences were analyzed. TCRdb passed the public sequencing reads through fastp at Q25 and MiXCR, retaining productive beta sequences. Every distinct CDR3 protein forms one entry, paired with its most common genes and DNA. The authors' filters were not applied to this entry. For this sample the table gives fewer than 450,000 distinct CDR3 sequences, of which 7% to 9.5% were detected only once. The ten largest clones capture 7.5% to 9.5% of the sample.

V is clipped by 5 bases and J by 2 bases, and the sequence between their germline boundaries is 18 bases long. CDR1 DFQATT and CDR2 SNEGSKA were looked up in the germline V gene (reference sequence). The CDR3 sequence holds 16 residues, the cysteine and phenylalanine included. Of all the DNA, just the CDR3 is kept, 48 bases in frame from base 1. This TCR came from a woman aged 45-59 years in good health. Recombination joined TRBV20-1 with TRBJ2-2; possibly the D gene is TRBD1, per 6 matching bases. Material for sequencing was naive T cells sorted from blood. Reading the label with the study, this specimen's cell subset or site is: cells isolated with a human naive T-cell isolation kit. The CDR3 sequence is CSALGTPKPNTGELFF. The nucleotide sequence is given as TGCAGTGCTCTGGGGACACCCAAACCCAACACCGGGGAGCTGTTTTTT.